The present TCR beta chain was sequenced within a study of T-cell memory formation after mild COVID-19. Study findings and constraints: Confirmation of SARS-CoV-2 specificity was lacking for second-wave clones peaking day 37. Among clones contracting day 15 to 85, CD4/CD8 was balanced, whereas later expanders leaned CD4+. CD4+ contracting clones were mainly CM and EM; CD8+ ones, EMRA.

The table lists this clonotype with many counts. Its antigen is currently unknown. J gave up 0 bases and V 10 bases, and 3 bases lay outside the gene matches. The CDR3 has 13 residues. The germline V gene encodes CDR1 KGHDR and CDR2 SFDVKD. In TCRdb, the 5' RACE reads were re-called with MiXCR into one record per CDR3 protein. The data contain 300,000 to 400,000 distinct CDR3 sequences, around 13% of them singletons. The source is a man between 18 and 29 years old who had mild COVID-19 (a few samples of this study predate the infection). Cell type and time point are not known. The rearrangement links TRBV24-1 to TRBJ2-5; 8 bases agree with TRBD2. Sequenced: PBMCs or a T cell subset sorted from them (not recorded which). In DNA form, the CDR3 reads TGTGCCACGCAGGGACTAGACCAAGAGACCCAGTACTTC. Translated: CATQGLDQETQYF.